Presented here are 15 T cell receptor beta chains from one specimen sequenced in a study of regulatory T cells in long-lasting Graves disease (dated by TCRdb to the early 2020s). The time point label corresponds to: newly diagnosed GD, antithyroid drugs for less than 3 months. RNA was extracted from PBMCs in TRIzol for both TCR sequencing and RNA sequencing. The library relied on multiplex PCR. Sequencer: Illumina HiSeq 4000. To build TCR beta libraries, CDR3 regions were amplified by Arm-PCR using iRepertoire HTBI primers. In-frame beta chains were kept once TCRdb had trimmed the public reads at Q25 with fastp and called clones with MiXCR. Rows with a matching CDR3 protein are joined into one entry that keeps the most common DNA and genes. This sample gives hundreds of thousands of distinct CDR3 sequences in total; 15% to 20% of them show up just once. The ten largest account for 18% of the sample.

The sample was also reused in another study, on T cells in Graves' hyperthyroidism and ophthalmopathy.

The sequenced sample was peripheral blood mononuclear cells (PBMCs), obtained at new diagnosis, from a patient treated with antithyroid drugs. The receptors were sampled from a woman aged 25 to 45 with Graves disease. Donor details come from another sample of the same person, matched by shared clones.

DNA of the CDR3: TGTGCCTGGAGGGGACAGGGGGCTTCTGAAGCTTTCTTT. Amino acid sequence: CAWRGQGASEAFF. The V call is TRBV30, the J call TRBJ1-1, with 12 bases fitting TRBD1. With V trimmed by 3 bases and J by 6 bases, 2 bases remained unmatched. Germline assignment: CDR1 GTSNPN and CDR2 SVGIG (reference sequence). The CDR3 spans 13 residues.

For this clonotype: This clone may be a read error of a much larger clone one base away. This sequence joins TRBV12-3 or TRBV12-4 and TRBJ2-1; 11 nucleotides agree with TRBD2. The CDR3 extends over 17 amino acids. CDR3 in DNA: TGTGCCAGCACCTCCGGATTGGGACTAGCGGACTACAATGAGCGGTTCTTC. Translation gives CASTSGLGLADYNERFF.

The gene calls are TRBV6-2 or TRBV6-3 and TRBJ2-3, with D possibly being TRBD1 or TRBD2 (5 bases each). Per the germline V gene, CDR1 is MNHEY and CDR2 is SVGEGT. The CDR3 sequence is 13 residues long. The V and J ends lost 6 bases and 4 bases respectively, with 11 bases between them. The CDR3 loop is CASRDPGPDTQYF. In DNA form, the CDR3 reads TGTGCCAGCAGGGATCCGGGGCCAGATACGCAGTATTTT.

This clonotype has a count of ten or more. The rearrangement joins TRBV10-3 to TRBJ1-2, with unresolved D. The V end lost 2 bases, the J end lost 8 bases, and 12 bases lay between the germline ends. CDR1 is ENHRY, CDR2 SYGVKD, per germline. This CDR3 is built from 13 residues. CDR3 bases: TGTGCCATCAGTGAGGGACTAAGCCAGGGCTACACCTTC. It yields the protein CAISEGLSQGYTF.

V gene TRBV12-3 or TRBV12-4 combines with J gene TRBJ2-7, with no clear D. The V and J ends lost 6 bases and 7 bases respectively, with 13 bases between them. CDR3 size: 12 residues. CDR3 loop: CASRPIVGEQYF. The CDR3 DNA follows: TGTGCCAGCAGACCAATCGTCGGGGAGCAGTACTTC.

This clonotype was counted at least ten times. The DNA for the CDR3 is TGTGCCAGCAGCCAACAACCGGGGTCCTACGAGCAGTACTTC. It translates to CASSQQPGSYEQYF. The chain recombines TRBV3-1 with TRBJ2-7; weak D call: TRBD2 (5 bases). The germline gives CDR1 LGHDT, CDR2 YNNKEL (reference sequence). CDR3 length: 14 residues. The germline V and J ends were trimmed by 2 bases and 1 base, with 9 bases remaining between them.

Comment on this clonotype: The CDR3 end shows no conserved phenylalanine or tryptophan, and so a read error is likely. No DNA is shown, since the ends of the CDR3 on it are uncertain; the CDR3 is the one TCRdb lists. This chain links TRBV28 with TRBJ2-7; TRBD2, the D gene given by the table, was not confirmed from the DNA. Inclusive of both ends, the CDR3 amounts to 15 amino acids. CDR1 is MDHEN and CDR2 is SYDVKM in the germline V gene. Here the CDR3 reads CASRLPRLAGDEQYL.

Note on this clonotype: Being one base from a much bigger clone, this may be a read error. CDR3 coding DNA: TGTACCAGCAGCTTATCAGGGGAAGTGGAGCAGTACTTC. It encodes CTSSLSGEVEQYF. The chain carries TRBV7-2 and TRBJ2-7, with D perhaps TRBD1 (6 bases). Trimming left V 2 bases short and J 7 bases short, with 12 bases between. The CDR3 runs 13 residues. CDR1 and CDR2 from the germline V gene are SGHTA and FQGNSA.

Of note for this clonotype: Possible read error: a much larger clone is one base away. The CDR3 end shows no conserved phenylalanine or tryptophan, and so a read error is likely. The rearrangement links TRBV6-2 or TRBV6-3 to TRBJ2-7, with D uncertain. Germline V gene data show CDR1 as MNHEY and CDR2 as SVGEGT. Between the trimmed V and J ends, which lost 5 bases and 2 bases, there was a span of 16 bases. This CDR3 spans 15 amino acids. CDR3 in DNA: TGTGCCAGCAGTGAAGATACAATAGGAACCTACGAGCAGTACTCC. This sequence encodes CASSEDTIGTYEQYS.

The V gene is TRBV27, the J gene TRBJ2-2, with 10 bases that match TRBD2. Germline V CDR1 and CDR2: MNHEY, SMNVEV (reference sequence). The CDR3 is 15 residues long. V lost 5 bases, J lost 3 bases, and 3 bases stayed unmatched. CDR3 region: CASSPSGSYTGELFF. In nucleotides, the CDR3 is TGTGCCAGCAGTCCTAGCGGGAGTTACACCGGGGAGCTGTTTTTT.

This clonotype has ten or more counts. The chain employs TRBV5-5 and TRBJ1-1; D might be TRBD1 (5 bases). The V end was cut by 0 bases, the J end by 4 bases, with 13 bases between. The CDR3 has 15 residues. Germline V lookup: CDR1 SGHKS, CDR2 YYEKEE (reference sequence). CDR3 DNA sequence: TGTGCCAGCAGCTTGGTCGCAAGGGGACTCACTGAAGCTTTCTTT. It codes for CASSLVARGLTEAFF.

This clonotype has a count of ten or more. V gene TRBV2 combines with J gene TRBJ1-1; 11 positions agree with TRBD1. This CDR3 contains 14 residues. Trimming cost V 5 bases and J 13 bases; bases outside gene matches: 12. Germline loops: CDR1 SNHLY, CDR2 FYNNEI. CDR3 amino acids: CASSTSGTGGEGFF. The CDR3 nucleotides read TGTGCCAGCAGTACCAGCGGGACAGGGGGTGAGGGTTTCTTT.

The chain couples TRBV20-1 to TRBJ2-4; possibly TRBD1 or TRBD2 for D (7 bases each). Germline-derived CDR1 and CDR2 are DFQATT and SNEGSKA (reference sequence). This CDR3 region has 13 residues. CDR3 in amino acids: CSSPGRGHNIQYF. The CDR3 DNA reads TGCAGCTCCCCGGGGAGGGGGCACAACATTCAGTACTTC.

This chain joins TRBV29-1 and TRBJ2-2; perhaps TRBD1 as D (6 bases). Trimming removed 1 base from V and 1 base from J, with 13 bases in between. CDR3 length equals 16 residues. Germline V lookup: CDR1 SQVTM, CDR2 ANQGSEA. CDR3 amino acids: CSVEGGAGVNTGELFF. CDR3 DNA: TGCAGCGTTGAAGGGGGAGCAGGGGTGAACACCGGGGAGCTGTTTTTT.

The V and J genes are TRBV30 and TRBJ2-7; D might be TRBD2 (7 bases). Germline values: CDR1 GTSNPN, CDR2 SVGIG (reference sequence). CDR3 length equals 15 residues. The V end lost 1 base, the J end lost 4 bases, and 17 bases lay between the germline ends. The CDR3 here is CAWSEGGDLKYEQYF. As DNA, the CDR3 is TGTGCCTGGAGTGAGGGGGGGGATTTAAAGTACGAGCAGTACTTC.